A single sample gave rise to the 5 T cell receptor beta chains below, sequenced in a study of T-cell memory formation after mild COVID-19 (dated by TCRdb to about 2021). The library was obtained by 5' RACE. TCRdb names Illumina NovaSeq 6000 as the instrument used. TCRdb cleaned the public reads at Q25 with fastp, built clones with MiXCR and kept in-frame beta chains. Each CDR3 protein appears once, grouped with its most common genes and DNA. The sample table records more than 250,000 distinct CDR3 sequences; over 15% of these occur just once. The ten biggest clones cover 23% of the sample. The sequenced sample was PBMCs or a T cell subset sorted from them (not recorded which). The receptors were gathered from a man between 18 and 35 years old who had mild COVID-19 (a few samples of this study predate the infection). The sample titles of this study are shuffled in the database, so cell type and time point are left out; the donor was told from shared clones.

This clonotype was seen repeatedly, ten times or more. This chain links TRBV18 with TRBJ2-7; TRBD2 is a possible D gene (5 bases). V was pared by 3 bases and J by 7 bases, with 7 bases between. Germline CDR1 reads KGHSH; CDR2 reads LQKENI. This CDR3 is built from 11 residues. The CDR3 loop reads CASSPPGEQYF. The CDR3 DNA reads as TGTGCCAGCTCACCCCCGGGGGAGCAGTACTTC.

Only a few counts were recorded for this clonotype. The chain is built from TRBV5-6 and TRBJ1-5, with D tentatively TRBD1 (5 bases). The CDR3 consists of 13 residues. V lost 4 bases, J lost 8 bases, and 13 bases lay in between. Per germline, CDR1 SGHDT and CDR2 YYEEEE. CDR3 residues: CASSQLGVKPQHF. The CDR3 DNA reads as TGTGCCAGCAGCCAGTTAGGGGTAAAGCCCCAGCATTTT.

This chain links TRBV7-2 with TRBJ2-7; perhaps D is TRBD1 or TRBD2 (6 bases each). This CDR3 is built from 13 residues. V shed 4 bases and J shed 7 bases, with 14 bases lying between them. CDR1 is SGHTA and CDR2 is FQGNSA in the germline V gene. CDR3 sequence reads: CASSWRQAGEQYF. CDR3 sequence (DNA): TGTGCCAGCAGCTGGAGACAGGCGGGAGAGCAGTACTTC.

The V gene is TRBV15, the J gene TRBJ2-1; D not resolved. The V gene lost 2 bases and the J gene lost 0 bases, with 14 bases spanning the gap. The CDR3 is 17 amino acids. CDR1 and CDR2 (germline): LNHNV, YYDKDF (reference sequence). The CDR3 nucleotides read TGTGCCACCAGCAGAAAATCAGCCCCGAGCTCCTACAATGAGCAGTTCTTC. It yields the protein CATSRKSAPSSYNEQFF.

This chain links TRBV29-1 with TRBJ2-1; 7 positions match TRBD1. Germline values: CDR1 SQVTM, CDR2 ANQGSEA. V shed 6 bases, J shed 4 bases, and the junction held 9 bases outside the gene matches. This CDR3 has 14 amino acids. CDR3 protein: CSVQRGLSYNEQFF. For the CDR3, the DNA is TGCAGCGTACAAAGGGGGCTTAGTTACAATGAGCAGTTCTTC.